The clone carrying this T cell receptor (beta chain) came up many times. These data belong to a study of breast tumors, draining lymph nodes, adjacent tissues. The lymph nodes were axillary draining lymph nodes from breast cancer patients. TCRdb reprocessed the multiplex PCR reads with MiXCR, giving one entry per CDR3 protein. The data show approximately 140,000 distinct CDR3 sequences, 30% to 35% seen once. The germline V and J ends were trimmed by 2 bases and 0 bases, with 7 bases remaining between them. The CDR3 extends over 14 amino acids. Germline-derived CDR1 and CDR2 are SGHRS and YFSETQ. This receptor was taken from a female donor with breast cancer. Some clones in this sample may be carry-over from other donors' samples. Material for sequencing was axillary lymph node tissue. The V gene is TRBV5-1, the J gene TRBJ2-3, with D maybe TRBD1 (6 bases). The CDR3 DNA reads as TGCGCCAGCAGCTTTCAGGGGAGCACAGATACGCAGTATTTT. Translated: CASSFQGSTDTQYF.